This T cell receptor beta chain appears in the sequencing data of a study of blood T cell dynamics during melanoma immunotherapy. Time point: week 3, after first cycle of checkpoint inhibitor. The method was immunoSEQ multiplex PCR; TCRdb's version includes in-frame clones alone and lacks a portion of them. Of about 9,700 clones in the sample, approximately 86% are singletons; the top ten hold less than 5%. This clonotype was sampled from a human donor with melanoma. The specimen was blood, collected from a patient treated with checkpoint blockade.

In DNA, the CDR3 is TGTGCCAGCAGCTTATGGGGGGGAGGCAGGCTCAACACTGAAGCTTTCTTT. Encoded protein: CASSLWGGGRLNTEAFF. This chain links TRBV11-2 with TRBJ1-1, with D possibly being TRBD1 (5 bases). CDR3 length: 17 residues. The germline V and J ends were trimmed by 2 bases and 2 bases, with 18 bases remaining between them. The germline V gene has CDR1 SGHAT and CDR2 FQNNGV.